Following are 20 T cell receptor beta chains from one sample sequenced in a study of T cells in Graves' hyperthyroidism and ophthalmopathy. Regions amplified from RNA transcripts were the TCR beta CDR3 regions. A set of HTBI primers served as the primers for a first-round RT-PCR of the TCR CDR3. TCRdb independently ran MiXCR on the multiplex PCR reads; one entry per CDR3 protein. In the table there are about 620,000 distinct CDR3 sequences, about 17% of which are singletons. Sequenced input: blood. The receptors were gathered from a woman between 25 and 40 years old with Graves' hyperthyroidism.

This clonotype has just a few counts. The V gene is TRBV9, the J gene TRBJ2-7; D is unclear. Trimming took off 2 bases at V and 0 bases at J, with 9 bases between the two ends. This CDR3 comprises 14 residues. From germline, CDR1 is SGDLS and CDR2 YYNGEE. The CDR3 DNA reads as TGTGCCAGCAGCGTTATGGACGTCTCCTACGAGCAGTACTTC. It specifies CASSVMDVSYEQYF.

This clonotype was seen more than once but under ten times. This chain links TRBV20-1 with TRBJ2-3, with a weak D call TRBD2 (6 bases). This CDR3 comprises 16 residues. The germline gives CDR1 DFQATT, CDR2 SNEGSKA (reference sequence). V was pared by 3 bases and J by 0 bases, with 16 bases between. Written as DNA, the CDR3 is TGCAGTGCTAGTATAAATAGCGGTCCTAGCACAGATACGCAGTATTTT. This sequence encodes CSASINSGPSTDTQYF.

This clonotype was recorded at least ten times. This rearrangement joins TRBV7-2 to TRBJ2-5, with TRBD1 matching 9 bases. V dropped 3 bases and J dropped 7; count of bases not matched to a gene: 3. The CDR3 has 13 residues. Germline assignment: CDR1 SGHTA and CDR2 FQGNSA. The CDR3 here is CASSFTGGGTQYF. CDR3 sequence (DNA): TGTGCCAGCAGCTTCACAGGGGGCGGGACCCAGTACTTC.

The gene calls are TRBV19 and TRBJ2-1; D unresolved. Germline CDR1 and CDR2: LNHDA and SQIVND (reference sequence). The CDR3 is 12 amino acids. V lost 1 base, J lost 9 bases, and 7 bases lay in between. Written as DNA, the CDR3 is TGTGCCAGTAGTATAGGGCTGAGTGAGCAGTTCTTC. Translating gives CASSIGLSEQFF.

A note on this clonotype: This may be a read error, as it is one base from a much larger clone. DNA of the CDR3: TGCAGCGTTGGCGGCGGGGGCTCCTACAATGAGCAGTCCTTC. Translation gives CSVGGGGSYNEQSF. This rearrangement joins TRBV29-1 to TRBJ2-1, with TRBD2 as a possible D gene (7 bases). Germline V gives CDR1 SQVTM, CDR2 ANQGSEA. The CDR3 runs to 14 residues.

This clonotype was seen repeatedly, ten times or more. V and J are TRBV28 and TRBJ2-7; 7 nucleotides line up with TRBD2. J lost 0 bases, V lost 5 bases, and 4 bases had no gene match. This CDR3 has 14 amino acids. Germline-derived CDR1 and CDR2 are MDHEN and SYDVKM. CDR3 protein: CASSLAANSYEQYF. In DNA form, the CDR3 reads TGTGCCAGCAGTCTAGCGGCAAACTCCTACGAGCAGTACTTC.

This clonotype was observed at least ten times. V is TRBV11-2 and J is TRBJ1-6; 8 nucleotides agree with TRBD1. The CDR3 is 17 residues long. Germline V gene sequence: CDR1 SGHAT, CDR2 FQNNGV. Unmatched junction bases numbered 12, after V lost 3 bases and J lost 8 bases. As DNA, the CDR3 is TGTGCCAGCAGCTTGCAGGGGGCGTCAGTTCCTTATTCACCCCTCCACTTT. Protein: CASSLQGASVPYSPLHF.

About this clonotype itself: Just one base apart from a much larger clone, this may be a read error. The rearrangement uses TRBV7-9 and TRBJ2-1; D may be TRBD2 (6 bases). This CDR3 region has 17 residues. CDR1 is SEHNR, CDR2 FQNEAQ, per germline (reference sequence). The CDR3 sequence: CANSSPVAVRSYNEQFF. CDR3 nucleotides: TGTGCCAACAGCTCCCCAGTAGCGGTCCGCTCCTACAATGAGCAGTTCTTC.

The chain has TRBV24-1 and TRBJ2-3, with D perhaps given as TRBD1 or TRBD2 (5 bases each). Germline CDR1 KGHDR, CDR2 SFDVKD. This CDR3 spans 16 amino acids. V was shortened by 4 bases and J by 2 bases, with 15 bases between the two germline ends. The CDR3 sequence is CATSDRRDGYTDTQYF. CDR3 DNA: TGTGCCACCAGTGACCGCCGGGACGGTTACACAGATACGCAGTATTTT.

The sample holds many counts of this clonotype. The chain joins TRBV11-2 to TRBJ2-3; no firm D call. This CDR3 region has 13 residues. Germline V gene sequence: CDR1 SGHAT, CDR2 FQNNGV. Trimming shortened V by 5 bases and J by 1 base, and 7 bases separated the two germline ends. The CDR3 protein is CASSDQRTDTQYF. The CDR3 nucleotides are TGTGCCAGCAGCGATCAGCGCACAGATACGCAGTATTTT.

At least ten counts were recorded for this clonotype. The rearrangement joins TRBV28 to TRBJ1-1; no definite D call. Trimming stripped 6 bases from V and 8 bases from J, with 13 bases between. The CDR3 length is 12 residues. Germline loops: CDR1 MDHEN, CDR2 SYDVKM. The CDR3 here is CASRPTLTEAFF. CDR3 in DNA: TGTGCCAGCAGGCCGACTCTCACGGAAGCTTTCTTT.

This clonotype has at least ten counts. V gene TRBV28 combines with J gene TRBJ1-2, with D unresolved. V shed 6 bases and J shed 6 bases, with 17 bases lying between them. The CDR3 is made up of 14 amino acids. The V gene's germline CDR1 is MDHEN and CDR2 SYDVKM. CDR3 in amino acids: CASSPSPGDNGYTF. The CDR3 DNA follows: TGTGCCAGCAGCCCCTCCCCCGGAGACAATGGCTACACCTTC.

This clonotype was found a few times. The J gene is TRBJ2-7, the V gene TRBV20-1, with 9 bases aligning to TRBD1. This CDR3 region has 17 residues. J gave up 1 base and V 0 bases, and 10 bases lay outside the gene matches. The germline V gene encodes CDR1 DFQATT and CDR2 SNEGSKA (reference sequence). This CDR3 reads CSARDRGRDRVSYEQYF. The CDR3 region has the DNA TGCAGTGCTAGAGATAGGGGCCGGGACAGGGTATCCTACGAGCAGTACTTC.

This clonotype was detected ten times or more. This chain joins TRBV18 and TRBJ1-5; possible D gene TRBD1, 6 bases. The V end lost 2 bases, the J end lost 7 bases, and 12 bases lay between the germline ends. Germline loops: CDR1 KGHSH, CDR2 LQKENI. This CDR3 region has 14 residues. As DNA, the CDR3 is TGTGCCAGCTCACCAGGGCAGGGGTGGCAGCCCCAGCATTTT. This encodes CASSPGQGWQPQHF.

As DNA, the CDR3 is TGTGCCAGCAGCTTCGGGACAGGGGGTTTCAATCAGCCCCAGCATTTT. Translated: CASSFGTGGFNQPQHF. The V call is TRBV7-2, the J call TRBJ1-5; the match to TRBD1 covers 11 bases. The CDR3 loop spans 16 amino acids. The J segment lost 3 bases and the V segment lost 3 bases, leaving 4 bases of the junction unmatched. CDR1 and CDR2 from the germline V gene are SGHTA and FQGNSA.

This clonotype has at least ten counts. The genes are TRBV20-1 and TRBJ1-1; D gene unclear. Germline CDR1 DFQATT, CDR2 SNEGSKA (reference sequence). This CDR3 region has 16 residues. The V end was cut by 0 bases, the J end by 1 base, with 15 bases between. CDR3 protein: CSARDALKAGNTEAFF. The CDR3 DNA is TGCAGTGCTAGAGACGCTCTGAAAGCCGGGAACACTGAAGCTTTCTTT.

This clonotype was found many times. The genes are TRBV20-1 and TRBJ2-7, with D hard to call. The CDR3 is 13 residues long. With 0 bases removed from V and 4 bases from J, the gap between germline ends came to 10 bases. CDR1 DFQATT and CDR2 SNEGSKA come from the germline V gene (reference sequence). In DNA form, the CDR3 reads TGCAGTGCTAGAGAGCAGCTGTATTACGAGCAGTACTTC. It is translated as CSAREQLYYEQYF.

The rearrangement joins TRBV18 to TRBJ2-5; 11 nucleotides align to TRBD2. This CDR3 spans 17 amino acids. The junction had 11 bases not matched to a gene; V was cut back by 6 bases and J by 2 bases. In germline, CDR1 is KGHSH, CDR2 LQKENI. The CDR3 loop reads CASSPTTSGTPQETQYF. The CDR3 coding sequence is TGTGCCAGCTCGCCGACGACTAGCGGGACACCACAAGAGACCCAGTACTTC.

This chain connects TRBV20-1 to TRBJ1-4; no clear D. V lost 3 bases and J lost 3, with 11 bases in between. CDR1 DFQATT and CDR2 SNEGSKA come from the germline V gene (reference sequence). This CDR3 has 14 residues. The CDR3 DNA follows: TGCAGTGCTAGGTCTGGCTCCGCTAATGAAAAACTGTTTTTT. Translated, it gives CSARSGSANEKLFF.

Many counts were recorded for this clonotype. This chain joins TRBV30 and TRBJ1-2, with D uncertain. This CDR3 comprises 13 residues. Deletions cut 4 bases from V and 4 bases from J, with 13 bases between. From germline, CDR1 is GTSNPN and CDR2 SVGIG (reference sequence). CDR3 loop: CAWTPWRSYGYTF. The CDR3 DNA reads TGTGCCTGGACCCCTTGGAGGTCCTATGGCTACACCTTC.